This T cell receptor beta chain was identified in a study of T cells in Graves' hyperthyroidism and ophthalmopathy. The CDR3 totals 11 residues. Between the trimmed V and J ends, which lost 5 bases and 5 bases, there was a span of 7 bases. The germline CDR1 and CDR2 sequences are KGHSH and LQKENI. Notes on the study in general: Classification by a 13 V-J model distinguished ophthalmopathy from stable hyperthyroidism. Onset of ophthalmopathy came a median roughly 6.9 months after the model predicted it.

Cells are PBMCs isolated from about 10 ml of fresh blood. Amplification yielded TCR beta CDR3 regions, with RNA transcripts as the source. RT-PCR in the first round (using the HTBI primer set) targeted the TCR CDR3. MiXCR, run by TCRdb on the multiplex PCR reads, gives a single entry per CDR3 protein. The sample shows about 480,000 distinct CDR3 sequences, under 25% of them seen only once. In regard to this clonotype: Its target is not known.

The TCR sequence derives from an older woman with Graves' ophthalmopathy. The rearrangement joins TRBV18 to TRBJ2-7; no firm D call. Material: blood. Here the CDR3 reads CASSNTHEQYF. DNA for the CDR3: TGTGCCAGCTCAAACACCCACGAGCAGTACTTC.